The 22 T cell receptor beta chains in this list originate from one sample, sequenced in a study of blood T cell repertoires in COVID-19. Clones were sequenced by immunoSEQ multiplex PCR, and TCRdb holds only the in-frame ones, with some missing. Of roughly 300,000 clones in the sample, roughly 90% were seen once. Sequences were obtained from peripheral blood. The receptors shown here come from a woman aged 25 to 39 with COVID-19, enrolled during active disease.

The CDR3 region has the DNA TGTGCCAGCAGCTCGGGTCTCGGAGGTAATGAAAAACTGTTTTTT. It is translated as CASSSGLGGNEKLFF. This chain links TRBV7-9 with TRBJ1-4, with unresolved D. Between the trimmed V and J ends, which lost 4 bases and 4 bases, there was a span of 13 bases. The germline V gene has CDR1 SEHNR and CDR2 FQNEAQ (reference sequence). This CDR3 has 15 residues.

The rearrangement joins TRBV3-1 (or the pseudogene TRBV3-2) to TRBJ1-5, with D maybe TRBD1 (6 bases). The CDR3 covers 15 residues. V was pared by 0 bases and J by 8 bases, with 14 bases between. Germline V lookup: CDR1 LGHDT, CDR2 YNNKEL (reference sequence). CDR3 residues: CASSQDSGGGKPQHF. In nucleotides, the CDR3 is TGTGCCAGCAGCCAAGATTCAGGCGGGGGCAAGCCCCAGCATTTT.

The chain recombines TRBV5-1 with TRBJ2-7, with D possibly being TRBD1 (6 bases). From germline, CDR1 is SGHRS and CDR2 YFSETQ. V was cut by 5 bases and J by 3 bases, with 6 bases left in between. CDR3 length equals 11 residues. The CDR3 loop reads CASRGGYEQYF. The CDR3 coding sequence is TGCGCCAGCAGAGGGGGCTACGAGCAGTACTTC. Full variable domain (outside the CDR3, taken from reference TRBV5-1 and TRBJ2-7): KAGVTQTPRYLIKTRGQQVTLSCSPISGHRSVSWYQQTPGQGLQFLFEYFSETQRNKGNFPGRFSGRQFSNSRSEMNVSTLELGDSALYLCASRGGYEQYFGPGTRLTVT.

This clone has only a few counts. The sample carries other DNA sequences with the same CDR3. V and J are TRBV16 and TRBJ1-5; unclear D gene. V was clipped by 0 bases and J by 4 bases, with 7 bases between them. Germline-derived CDR1 and CDR2 are KGHSY and FQNENV. The CDR3 extends over 14 amino acids. CDR3: CASSQSPGNQPQHF. In DNA, the CDR3 is TGTGCCAGCAGCCAATCCCCGGGGAATCAGCCCCAGCATTTT.

This clone has only one observation. V and J are TRBV28 and TRBJ1-5; TRBD1 agrees at 9 bases. Germline V gene lookup returns CDR1 MDHEN and CDR2 SYDVKM. The length of the CDR3 is 15 residues. V trimming: 1 base; J trimming: 6 bases; junction bases outside the gene matches: 4. This chain's CDR3 is CASSLSGQGSQPQHF. The CDR3 nucleotides are TGTGCCAGCAGTTTATCCGGACAGGGGAGTCAGCCCCAGCATTTT.

The rearrangement uses TRBV4-1 and TRBJ2-7, with D possibly matching TRBD2 (5 bases). Looked up from germline, CDR1 is MGHRA and CDR2 is YSYEKL. V dropped 0 bases and J dropped 0 bases, with 6 bases sitting between them. This CDR3 spans 14 amino acids. The CDR3 sequence is CASSQETSSYEQYF. The CDR3 DNA reads TGCGCCAGCAGCCAAGAAACTAGCTCCTACGAGCAGTACTTC.

The V call is TRBV3-1 (or the pseudogene TRBV3-2), the J call TRBJ1-2; D might be TRBD1 (5 bases). In germline, CDR1 is LGHDT, CDR2 YNNKEL (reference sequence). The CDR3 sequence is 12 residues long. Trimming removed 0 bases from V and 7 bases from J, with 6 bases in between. The CDR3 spells CASSQDQGGYTF. The CDR3 bases are TGTGCCAGCAGCCAAGATCAGGGTGGCTACACCTTC.

The rearrangement links TRBV6-5 to TRBJ1-6; 7 bases fit TRBD1. The CDR3 is 14 amino acids. After removal of 5 bases from V and 10 bases from J, the junction contained 8 bases not matched to a gene. Germline CDR1 reads MNHEY; CDR2 reads SVGAGI. The CDR3 DNA reads TGTGCCAGCAGTAAGCAGGGGGTGAGGTCACCCCTCCACTTT. The encoded protein is CASSKQGVRSPLHF.

The gene calls are TRBV10-1 and TRBJ2-6; D ambiguous. The V end was cut by 2 bases, the J end by 0 bases, with 11 bases between. The CDR3 is made up of 17 amino acids. Germline CDR1 and CDR2: WNHNN and SYGVQD (reference sequence). The DNA for the CDR3 is TGCGCCAGCAGTGAGCGGCCACCTAGCTCTGGGGCCAACGTCCTGACTTTC. Its translation: CASSERPPSSGANVLTF.

This chain links TRBV29-1 with TRBJ1-1; D possibly corresponds to TRBD1 (5 bases). Trimming stripped 5 bases from V and 8 bases from J, with 21 bases between. The CDR3 runs to 14 residues. Germline V gene data show CDR1 as SQVTM and CDR2 as ANQGSEA. In DNA, the CDR3 is TGCAGCGTTAGCCCCCGGGGGGGAGGGCGAGAAGCTTTCTTT. This sequence encodes CSVSPRGGGREAFF.

The chain is built from TRBV10-3 and TRBJ2-3; 11 nucleotides match TRBD2. CDR1 ENHRY and CDR2 SYGVKD come from the germline V gene. This CDR3 contains 14 residues. J was trimmed by 2 bases and V by 10 bases; bases with no gene match: 5. The CDR3 DNA reads as TGTGCCACCCTACTAGCGGGGGACACAGATACGCAGTATTTT. Protein product: CATLLAGDTDTQYF.

The chain joins TRBV19 to TRBJ1-6; D not resolved. The CDR3 spans 13 residues. Deletions cut 4 bases from V and 10 bases from J, with 11 bases between. Germline lookup yields CDR1 LNHDA and CDR2 SQIVND (reference sequence). The CDR3 DNA follows: TGTGCCAGTAGTACGGACTGGGAATCACCCCTCCACTTT. Residues: CASSTDWESPLHF.

V gene TRBV18 combines with J gene TRBJ2-7, with 9 positions matching TRBD1. This CDR3 comprises 17 residues. In germline, CDR1 is KGHSH, CDR2 LQKENI. J lost 0 bases, V lost 4 bases, and 10 bases had no gene match. The CDR3, as DNA: TGTGCCAGCTCACTCAATCCGCCGGGACAGGGCTCCTACGAGCAGTACTTC. This codes for CASSLNPPGQGSYEQYF. Full variable domain (rest looked up from reference TRBV18 and TRBJ2-7): NAGVMQNPRHLVRRRGQEARLRCSPMKGHSHVYWYRQLPEEGLKFMVYLQKENIIDESGMPKERFSAEFPKEGPSILRIQQVVRGDSAAYFCASSLNPPGQGSYEQYFGPGTRLTVT.

J is TRBJ1-2 and V is TRBV3-1 (or the pseudogene TRBV3-2); 7 bases are shared with TRBD1. CDR3 size: 14 residues. V shed 5 bases and J 5 bases; nucleotides not matched to a gene: 8. The V gene's germline CDR1 is LGHDT and CDR2 YNNKEL (reference sequence). CDR3 in DNA: TGTGCCAGCAGCGAAGGGGGCGGAATTTATGGCTACACCTTC. Encoded protein: CASSEGGGIYGYTF.

The chain carries TRBV6-1 and TRBJ1-4; 8 nucleotides align to TRBD1. The V and J ends lost 0 bases and 5 bases, in that order; junction bases with no gene match: 8. The CDR3 consists of 17 residues. Germline loops: CDR1 MNHNS, CDR2 SASEGT. The CDR3 nucleotides are TGTGCCAGCAGTGAAGCGCTCCTGGGACAGGTCAATGAAAAACTGTTTTTT. Protein: CASSEALLGQVNEKLFF.

The chain has TRBV13 and TRBJ2-1, with unresolved D. With 3 bases removed from V and 2 bases from J, the gap between germline ends came to 2 bases. The germline gives CDR1 PRHDT, CDR2 FYEKMQ (reference sequence). The CDR3 has 12 residues. CDR3 in DNA: TGTGCCAGCAGCTTTACCTACAATGAGCAGTTCTTC. Protein: CASSFTYNEQFF.

The chain has TRBV6-1 and TRBJ1-5; possible D gene TRBD1, 6 bases. The V end lost 4 bases, the J end lost 1 base, and 14 bases lay between the germline ends. Germline V gene data show CDR1 as MNHNS and CDR2 as SASEGT. This CDR3 has 16 amino acids. The chain's CDR3 is CASSAETGRSNQPQHF. Here the CDR3 DNA reads TGTGCCAGCAGTGCGGAGACAGGTCGCAGCAATCAGCCCCAGCATTTT.

This clone was seen only once. The chain links TRBV6-2 or TRBV6-3 to TRBJ2-4; TRBD2 agrees at 7 bases. Trimming removed 5 bases from V and 6 bases from J; junction bases left unmatched: 4. The CDR3 loop spans 13 amino acids. Germline assignment: CDR1 MNHEY and CDR2 SVGEGT. The CDR3, as DNA: TGTGCCAGCAGTCGCGGGAGAGGAAACATTCAGTACTTC. Its protein product is CASSRGRGNIQYF.

In this sample, this clone turned up once. The gene calls are TRBV2 and TRBJ2-2, with 8 bases fitting TRBD2. The CDR3 has 17 amino acids. Trimming took 5 bases from V and 4 from J; bases not matched to a gene: 12. Germline loops: CDR1 SNHLY, CDR2 FYNNEI. Here the CDR3 DNA reads TGTGCCAGCAGTATGACTAGCGATGGGTTGGGCACCGGGGAGCTGTTTTTT. Translation: CASSMTSDGLGTGELFF.

This chain connects TRBV28 to TRBJ1-2; the match to TRBD1 covers 8 bases. The CDR3 contains 17 residues. Germline CDR1 reads MDHEN; CDR2 reads SYDVKM. Germline trimming cut 4 bases from V and 5 bases from J; bases unmatched to any gene: 15. CDR3 in DNA: TGTGCCAGCAGTTCAGCAGGGGGCCCCGTATTAGGATATGGCTACACCTTC. Translated: CASSSAGGPVLGYGYTF.

The chain carries TRBV5-8 and TRBJ1-1, with no clear D. CDR1 is SGHTS and CDR2 is YDEGEE in the germline V gene. CDR3 length: 14 amino acids. The ends were cut back, 0 bases at V and 1 base at J, with 7 bases in the middle. DNA of the CDR3: TGTGCCAGCAGCTTGGGACTGCCGAACACTGAAGCTTTCTTT. Amino acid sequence: CASSLGLPNTEAFF. Supplemented by reference TRBV5-8 and TRBJ1-1, the full variable domain reads EAGVTQSPTHLIKTRGQQATLRCSPISGHTSVYWYQQALGLGLQFLLWYDEGEERNRGNFPPRFSGRQFPNYSSELNVNALELEDSALYLCASSLGLPNTEAFFGQGTRLTVV.

The chain is built from TRBV3-1 (or the pseudogene TRBV3-2) and TRBJ2-2, with D perhaps TRBD2 (7 bases). Germline values: CDR1 LGHDT, CDR2 YNNKEL (reference sequence). Trimming removed 0 bases from V and 5 bases from J, with 22 bases in between. The CDR3 loop spans 19 amino acids. The CDR3 reads CASSQDRGGGIIGTGELFF. The CDR3 nucleotides read TGTGCCAGCAGCCAAGATCGGGGAGGGGGGATTATCGGGACCGGGGAGCTGTTTTTT.